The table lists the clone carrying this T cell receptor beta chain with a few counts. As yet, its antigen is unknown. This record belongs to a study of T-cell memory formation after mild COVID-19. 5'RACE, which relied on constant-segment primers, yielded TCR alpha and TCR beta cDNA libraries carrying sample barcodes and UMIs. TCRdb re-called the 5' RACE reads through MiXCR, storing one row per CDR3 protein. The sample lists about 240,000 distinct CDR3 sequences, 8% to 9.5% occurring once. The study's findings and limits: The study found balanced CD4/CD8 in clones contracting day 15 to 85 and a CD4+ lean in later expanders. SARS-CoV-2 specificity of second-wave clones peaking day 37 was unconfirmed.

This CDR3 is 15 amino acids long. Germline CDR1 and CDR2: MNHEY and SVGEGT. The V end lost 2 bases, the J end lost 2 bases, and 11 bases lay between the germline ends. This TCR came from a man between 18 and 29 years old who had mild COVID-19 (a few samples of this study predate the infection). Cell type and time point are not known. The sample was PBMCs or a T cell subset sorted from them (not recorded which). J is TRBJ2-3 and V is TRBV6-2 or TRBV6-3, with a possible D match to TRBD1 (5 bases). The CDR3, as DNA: TGTGCCAGCAGTTACCGCGCAGGGTCCACAGATACGCAGTATTTT. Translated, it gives CASSYRAGSTDTQYF.